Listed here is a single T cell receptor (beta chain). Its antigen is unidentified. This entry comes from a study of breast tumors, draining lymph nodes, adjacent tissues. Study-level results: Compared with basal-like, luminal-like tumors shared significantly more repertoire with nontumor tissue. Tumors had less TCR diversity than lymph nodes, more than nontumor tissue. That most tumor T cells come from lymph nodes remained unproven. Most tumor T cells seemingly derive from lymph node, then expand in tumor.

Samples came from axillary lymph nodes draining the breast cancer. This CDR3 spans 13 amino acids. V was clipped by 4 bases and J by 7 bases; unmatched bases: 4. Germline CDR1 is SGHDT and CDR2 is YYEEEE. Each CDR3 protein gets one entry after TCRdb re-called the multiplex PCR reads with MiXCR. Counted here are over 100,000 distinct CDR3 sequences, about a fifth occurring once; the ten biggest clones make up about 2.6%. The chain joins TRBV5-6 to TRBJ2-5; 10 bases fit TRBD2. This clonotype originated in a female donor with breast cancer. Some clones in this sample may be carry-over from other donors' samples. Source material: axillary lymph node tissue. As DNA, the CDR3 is TGTGCCAGCAGCATAGCGGGAGGATGGACCCAGTACTTC. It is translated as CASSIAGGWTQYF.